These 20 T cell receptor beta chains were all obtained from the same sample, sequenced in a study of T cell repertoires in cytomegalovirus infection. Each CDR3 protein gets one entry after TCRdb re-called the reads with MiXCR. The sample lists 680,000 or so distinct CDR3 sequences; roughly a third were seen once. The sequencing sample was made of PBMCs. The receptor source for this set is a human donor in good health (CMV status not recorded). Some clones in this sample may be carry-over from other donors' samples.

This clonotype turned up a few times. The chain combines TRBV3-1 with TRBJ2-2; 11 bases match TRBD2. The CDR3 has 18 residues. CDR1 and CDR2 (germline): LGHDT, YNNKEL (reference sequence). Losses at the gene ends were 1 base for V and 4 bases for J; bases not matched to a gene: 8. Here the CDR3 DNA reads TGTGCCAGCAGCCAAGCTCCTCGACTAGCGGGGCGCACCGGGGAGCTGTTTTTT. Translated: CASSQAPRLAGRTGELFF.

This chain's CDR3 is CASSMRRTGYTF. DNA of the CDR3: TGTGCCAGTAGTATGAGGCGAACCGGCTACACCTTC. The V call is TRBV19, the J call TRBJ1-2; D is ambiguous. CDR3 length equals 12 residues. CDR1 is LNHDA, CDR2 SQIVND, per germline (reference sequence). The V gene lost 3 bases and the J gene lost 8 bases, with 10 bases spanning the gap.

The CDR3 here is CGVGSALASSGNTIYF. DNA of the CDR3: TGCGGTGTGGGGAGTGCACTCGCAAGCTCTGGAAACACCATATATTTT. The chain joins TRBV20-1 to TRBJ1-3; no reliable D call. The CDR3 has 16 residues. CDR1 is DFQATT, CDR2 SNEGSKA, per germline (reference sequence).

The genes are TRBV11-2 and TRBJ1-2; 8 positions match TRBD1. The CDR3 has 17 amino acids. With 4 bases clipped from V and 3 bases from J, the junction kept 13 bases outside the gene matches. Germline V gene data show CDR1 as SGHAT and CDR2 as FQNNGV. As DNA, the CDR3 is TGTGCCAGCAGCTCGCCCCGAGGGACAGGTACTGACTATGGCTACACCTTC. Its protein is CASSSPRGTGTDYGYTF.

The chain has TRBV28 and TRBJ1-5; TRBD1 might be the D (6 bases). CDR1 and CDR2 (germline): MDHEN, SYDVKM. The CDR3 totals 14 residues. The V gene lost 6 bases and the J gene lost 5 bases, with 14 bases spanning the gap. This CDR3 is CASRPQGYDQPQHF. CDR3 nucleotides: TGTGCCAGCAGACCTCAGGGGTACGATCAGCCCCAGCATTTT. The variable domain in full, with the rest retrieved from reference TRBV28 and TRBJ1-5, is DVKVTQSSRYLVKRTGEKVFLECVQDMDHENMFWYRQDPGLGLRLIYFSYDVKMKEKGDIPEGYSVSREKKERFSLILESASTNQTSMYLCASRPQGYDQPQHFGDGTRLSIL.

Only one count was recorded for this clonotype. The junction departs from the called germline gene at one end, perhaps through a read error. The DNA for the CDR3 is TGTGCCAGCAGCTCTCTCGTGGGGTTGAACACTGATGCTTTCTTT. Translation: CASSSLVGLNTDAFF. The chain links TRBV7-4 to TRBJ1-1; D is unresolved. This CDR3 has 15 amino acids. CDR1 is SGHVT, CDR2 SQSDAQ, per germline.

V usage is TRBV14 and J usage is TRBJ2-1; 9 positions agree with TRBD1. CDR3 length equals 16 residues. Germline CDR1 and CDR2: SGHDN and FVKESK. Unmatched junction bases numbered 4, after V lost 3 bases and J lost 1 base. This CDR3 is CASSQVQGASYNEQFF. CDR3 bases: TGTGCCAGCAGCCAGGTACAGGGGGCGTCCTACAATGAGCAGTTCTTC.

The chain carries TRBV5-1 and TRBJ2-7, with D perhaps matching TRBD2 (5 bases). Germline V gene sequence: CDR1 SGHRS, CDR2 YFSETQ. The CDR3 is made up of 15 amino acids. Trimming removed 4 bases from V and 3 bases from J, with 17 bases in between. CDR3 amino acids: CASSREGTTYYEQYF. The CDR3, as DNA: TGCGCCAGCAGCCGCGAGGGAACTACCTACTACGAGCAGTACTTC.

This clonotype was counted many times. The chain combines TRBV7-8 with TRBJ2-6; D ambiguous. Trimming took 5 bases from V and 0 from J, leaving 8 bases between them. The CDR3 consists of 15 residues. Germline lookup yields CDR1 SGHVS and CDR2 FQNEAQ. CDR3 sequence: CASSPVNSGANVLTF. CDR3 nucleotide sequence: TGTGCCAGCAGCCCGGTCAACTCTGGGGCCAACGTCCTGACTTTC.

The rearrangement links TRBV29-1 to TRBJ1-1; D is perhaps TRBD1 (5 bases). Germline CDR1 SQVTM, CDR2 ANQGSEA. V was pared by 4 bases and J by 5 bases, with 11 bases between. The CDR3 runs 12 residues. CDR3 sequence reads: CSVAPGGTEAFF. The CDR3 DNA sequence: TGCAGCGTTGCCCCGGGGGGGACTGAAGCTTTCTTT.

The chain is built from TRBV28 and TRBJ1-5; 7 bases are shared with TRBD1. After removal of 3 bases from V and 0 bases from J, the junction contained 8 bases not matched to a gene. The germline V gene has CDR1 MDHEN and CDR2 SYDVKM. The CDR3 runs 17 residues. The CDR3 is CASSFLQGIYSNQPQHF. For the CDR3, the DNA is TGTGCCAGCAGTTTCTTACAGGGGATTTATAGCAATCAGCCCCAGCATTTT. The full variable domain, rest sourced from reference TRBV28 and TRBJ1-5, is DVKVTQSSRYLVKRTGEKVFLECVQDMDHENMFWYRQDPGLGLRLIYFSYDVKMKEKGDIPEGYSVSREKKERFSLILESASTNQTSMYLCASSFLQGIYSNQPQHFGDGTRLSIL.

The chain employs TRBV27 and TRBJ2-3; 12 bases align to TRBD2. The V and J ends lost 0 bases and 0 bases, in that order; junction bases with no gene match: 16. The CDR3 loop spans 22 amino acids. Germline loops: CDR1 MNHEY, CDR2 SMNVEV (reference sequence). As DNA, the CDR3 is TGTGCCAGCAGTTTATCACCCACCCTCCTACCGGGGACTAGCGGGAGCACAGATACGCAGTATTTT. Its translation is CASSLSPTLLPGTSGSTDTQYF.

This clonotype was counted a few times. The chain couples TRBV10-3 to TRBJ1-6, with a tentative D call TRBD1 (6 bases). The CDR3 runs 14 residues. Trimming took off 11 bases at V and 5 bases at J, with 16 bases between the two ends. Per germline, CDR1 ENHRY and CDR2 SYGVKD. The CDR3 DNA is TGTGCCGTGGCCGGACAGCTTAATAATTCACCCCTCCACTTT. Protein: CAVAGQLNNSPLHF.

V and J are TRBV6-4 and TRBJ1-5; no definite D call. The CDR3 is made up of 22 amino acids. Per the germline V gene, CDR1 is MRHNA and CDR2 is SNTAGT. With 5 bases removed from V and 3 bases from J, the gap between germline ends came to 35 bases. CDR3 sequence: CASSLRPQRSNRKAQPNQPQHF. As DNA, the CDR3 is TGTGCCAGCAGTCTCCGGCCTCAACGTTCAAACAGAAAAGCCCAACCCAATCAGCCCCAGCATTTT.

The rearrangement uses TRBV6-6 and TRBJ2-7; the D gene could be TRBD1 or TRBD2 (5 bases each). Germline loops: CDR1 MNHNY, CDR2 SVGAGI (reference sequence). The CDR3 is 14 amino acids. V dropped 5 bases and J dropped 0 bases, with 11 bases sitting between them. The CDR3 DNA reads TGTGCCAGCAGTCGCGCCGGGACCTCCTACGAGCAGTACTTC. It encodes CASSRAGTSYEQYF.

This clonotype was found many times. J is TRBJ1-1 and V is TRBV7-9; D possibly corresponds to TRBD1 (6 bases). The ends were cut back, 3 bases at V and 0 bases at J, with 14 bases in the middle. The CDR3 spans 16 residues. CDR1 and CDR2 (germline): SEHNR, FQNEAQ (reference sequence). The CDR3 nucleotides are TGTGCCAGCAGCTTCGGACAGATTCGGGTGAACACTGAAGCTTTCTTT. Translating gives CASSFGQIRVNTEAFF.

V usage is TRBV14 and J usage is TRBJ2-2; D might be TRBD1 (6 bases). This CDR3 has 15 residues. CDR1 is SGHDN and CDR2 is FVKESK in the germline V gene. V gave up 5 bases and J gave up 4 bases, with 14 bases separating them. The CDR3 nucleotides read TGTGCCAGCAGCACCAGGGGTTTGGGCACCGGGGAGCTGTTTTTT. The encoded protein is CASSTRGLGTGELFF.

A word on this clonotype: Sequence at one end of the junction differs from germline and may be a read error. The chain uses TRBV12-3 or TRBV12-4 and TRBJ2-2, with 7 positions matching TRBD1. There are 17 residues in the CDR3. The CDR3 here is CASRTQTGSRNTGELVF. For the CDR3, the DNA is TGTGCCAGCAGAACCCAGACAGGGAGTCGTAACACCGGGGAGCTGGTTTTT.

The CDR3 loop is CASSRIGVVANTEAFF. In DNA form, the CDR3 reads TGTGCCAGCAGCCGTATCGGGGTAGTGGCGAACACTGAAGCTTTCTTT. This chain links TRBV7-3 with TRBJ1-1, with unresolved D. Germline lookup yields CDR1 SGHTA and CDR2 FQGTGA. V was cut by 5 bases and J by 1 base, with 17 bases left in between. The CDR3 runs 16 residues.

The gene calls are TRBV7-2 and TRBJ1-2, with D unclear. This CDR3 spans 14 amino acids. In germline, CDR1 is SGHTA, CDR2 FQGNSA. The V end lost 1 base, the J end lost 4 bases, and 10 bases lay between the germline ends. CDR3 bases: TGTGCCAGCAGCTTAGTTGAAGGAAGCTATGGCTACACCTTC. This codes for CASSLVEGSYGYTF.